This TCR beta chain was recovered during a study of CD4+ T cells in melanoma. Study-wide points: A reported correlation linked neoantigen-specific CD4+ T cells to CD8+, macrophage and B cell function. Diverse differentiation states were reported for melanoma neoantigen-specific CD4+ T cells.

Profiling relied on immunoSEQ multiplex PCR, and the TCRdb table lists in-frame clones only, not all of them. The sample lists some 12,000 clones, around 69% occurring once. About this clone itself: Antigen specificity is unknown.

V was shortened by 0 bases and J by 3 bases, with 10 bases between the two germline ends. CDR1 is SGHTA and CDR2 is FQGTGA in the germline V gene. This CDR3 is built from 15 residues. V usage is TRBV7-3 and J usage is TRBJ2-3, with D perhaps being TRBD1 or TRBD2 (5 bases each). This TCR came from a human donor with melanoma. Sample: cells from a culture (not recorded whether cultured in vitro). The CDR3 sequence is CASSLTGVGTDTQYF. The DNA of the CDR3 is TGTGCCAGCAGCTTAACGGGGGTGGGGACAGATACGCAGTATTTT.